This T cell receptor beta chain was observed in a study of technical replicates of blood from a handful of donors. Only in-frame clones appear in the TCRdb table, and some are missing; sequencing was by immunoSEQ multiplex PCR. The sample includes 55,000 to 80,000 clones, approximately 97% seen only once; the top ten take approximately 0.2%. The CDR3 runs to 15 residues. V lost 5 bases, J lost 3 bases, and 14 bases lay in between. Germline values: CDR1 MNHEY, CDR2 SMNVEV (reference sequence). The V gene is TRBV27, the J gene TRBJ1-5; no definite D call. Sample: T cells isolated from PBMCs. The clonotype originates from a human donor in good health. The CDR3 nucleotides read TGTGCCAGCAGTCCTACCAACCTTGTCAATCAGCCCCAGCATTTT. Its protein is CASSPTNLVNQPQHF.